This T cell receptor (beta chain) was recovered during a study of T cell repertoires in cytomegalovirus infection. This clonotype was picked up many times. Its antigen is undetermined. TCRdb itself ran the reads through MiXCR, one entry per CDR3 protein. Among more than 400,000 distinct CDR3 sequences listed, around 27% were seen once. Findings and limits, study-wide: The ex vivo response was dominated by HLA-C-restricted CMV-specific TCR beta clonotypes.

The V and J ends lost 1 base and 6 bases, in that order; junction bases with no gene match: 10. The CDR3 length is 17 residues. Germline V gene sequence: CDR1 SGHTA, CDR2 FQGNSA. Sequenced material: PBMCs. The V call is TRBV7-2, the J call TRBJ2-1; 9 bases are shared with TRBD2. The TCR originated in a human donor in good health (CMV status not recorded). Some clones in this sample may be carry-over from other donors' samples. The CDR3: CASSLGGAGGRGNEQFF. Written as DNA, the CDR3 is TGTGCCAGCAGCTTAGGGGGAGCGGGAGGCCGTGGCAATGAGCAGTTCTTC.